A single sample gave rise to the 5 T cell receptor beta chains below, sequenced in a study of Ad26.COV2.S vaccination and SARS-CoV-2 variants. As to treatment: some 20 received Ad26.COV2.S at low or high dose, single or two shots; several received placebo; per-sample allocation not given. Samples came from day 63 after the first vaccine or placebo injection. Assay used: immunoSEQ multiplex PCR; TCRdb lists only in-frame clones, some missing. The sample includes about 400,000 clones, 80% to 90% of them seen just once. The input for sequencing was peripheral blood, taken in a trial of Ad26.COV2.S vaccine versus placebo. The origin of the receptors is a person between 18 and 60 years old who received the Ad26.COV2.S COVID-19 vaccine or a placebo.

The chain carries TRBV3-1 (or the pseudogene TRBV3-2) and TRBJ1-1; D perhaps matches TRBD1 (5 bases). Germline V CDR1 and CDR2: LGHDT, YNNKEL (reference sequence). Trimming took 4 bases from V and 2 from J, leaving 14 bases between them. The CDR3 length is 15 residues. CDR3: CASSPRTPRNTEAFF. The CDR3 bases are TGTGCCAGCAGCCCTCGGACACCTCGTAACACTGAAGCTTTCTTT.

The gene calls are TRBV1 and TRBJ1-2; the table's D gene call, TRBD1, was not cross checked with the DNA. TRBV1 is noted as a pseudogene. This CDR3 comprises 20 residues. This CDR3 reads CTSSQDQDGTDSNRPYGYTF. The CDR3 DNA reads as TGCACCAGCAGCCAAGATCAGGATGGAACAGATTCAAATCGCCCCTATGGCTACACCTTC.

V gene TRBV3-1 (or the pseudogene TRBV3-2) combines with J gene TRBJ1-2; TRBD1 is a possible D gene (6 bases). Germline V gene data show CDR1 as LGHDT and CDR2 as YNNKEL (reference sequence). V was pared by 0 bases and J by 5 bases, with 10 bases between. The CDR3 sequence is 14 residues long. The DNA for the CDR3 is TGTGCCAGCAGCCAAGACTGGGGGGCGTATGGCTACACCTTC. Translating it yields CASSQDWGAYGYTF.

The chain couples TRBV7-9 to TRBJ2-3; 13 nucleotides align to TRBD2. In germline, CDR1 is SEHNR, CDR2 FQNEAQ (reference sequence). The CDR3 has 13 amino acids. V was pared by 5 bases and J by 11 bases, with 4 bases of the junction left unmatched. CDR3 loop: CASSPGLAGQQYF. As DNA, the CDR3 is TGTGCCAGCAGCCCGGGACTAGCGGGACAGCAGTATTTT.

This chain uses TRBV29-1 with TRBJ2-5, with a possible D match to TRBD2 (6 bases). This CDR3 has 13 amino acids. In germline, CDR1 is SQVTM, CDR2 ANQGSEA. The CDR3 is CSSTRGTQETQYF. As DNA, the CDR3 is TGCTCCTCCACCCGGGGGACCCAAGAGACCCAGTACTTC.